The 10 T cell receptor beta chains below were found in one sample sequenced in a study of vaccination and CD4 T cells after COVID-19. The antigens for these receptors are not known. Treatment meaning: roughly 11-day PBMC culture with coronavirus spike peptide pools or control peptides (ViraFEST assay). Cultured CD4+ T-cell DNA underwent Oncomine TCR Beta short-read sequencing. MiXCR was run by TCRdb on the PCR reads, yielding one entry per CDR3 protein. The sample includes 8,500 to 13,000 distinct CDR3 sequences, less than 25% of them seen just once. The input for sequencing was CD4+ T cells from blood, cultured in vitro, taken after SARS-CoV-2 vaccination. All receptors come from a human donor who had recovered from COVID-19.

This rearrangement joins TRBV20-1 to TRBJ1-5; D unresolved. Between the trimmed V and J ends, which lost 6 bases and 2 bases, there was a span of 11 bases. Germline CDR1 DFQATT, CDR2 SNEGSKA (reference sequence). This CDR3 comprises 13 residues. As DNA, the CDR3 is TGCAGTGCCGGGTGGGGAGGCAATCAGCCCCAGCATTTT. Its translation is CSAGWGGNQPQHF.

This rearrangement joins TRBV4-1 to TRBJ2-3; TRBD2 agrees at 12 bases. This CDR3 has 19 amino acids. Germline CDR1 is MGHRA and CDR2 is YSYEKL. V trimming: 5 bases; J trimming: 0 bases; junction bases outside the gene matches: 12. The chain's CDR3 is CASSAPGLAGKPSTDTQYF. The CDR3 bases are TGCGCCAGCAGCGCTCCGGGACTAGCGGGCAAGCCTAGCACAGATACGCAGTATTTT.

Here the CDR3 reads CASSDQGPTEAFF. The CDR3 DNA sequence: TGTGCCAGCAGTGACCAGGGACCCACTGAAGCTTTCTTT. The chain employs TRBV6-2 or TRBV6-3 and TRBJ1-1, with a possible D match to TRBD1 (5 bases). This CDR3 comprises 13 residues. V dropped 5 bases and J dropped 4 bases, with 11 bases sitting between them. Germline CDR1 reads MNHEY; CDR2 reads SVGEGT.

By proportion, this clonotype is large (0.1 to 1%). The J gene is TRBJ2-3, the V gene TRBV5-6; 10 bases line up with TRBD1. This CDR3 contains 18 residues. V dropped 1 base and J dropped 0; count of bases not matched to a gene: 8. Germline CDR1 and CDR2: SGHDT and YYEEEE. The CDR3 nucleotides read TGTGCCAGCAGCTTGTTGCGCCCGGGACAGGGGAGCACAGATACGCAGTATTTT. This sequence encodes CASSLLRPGQGSTDTQYF.

This clonotype is medium-sized. The CDR3 DNA sequence: TGCAGTGCAACGAGGGGGGGCGCCGGCAATCAGCCCCAGCATTTT. Its translation: CSATRGGAGNQPQHF. The chain combines TRBV20-1 with TRBJ1-5; D is perhaps TRBD1 (6 bases). In germline, CDR1 is DFQATT, CDR2 SNEGSKA (reference sequence). Trimming cost V 6 bases and J 2 bases, with 17 bases left between them. This CDR3 contains 15 residues.

This clonotype has a handful of counts. The chain uses TRBV27 and TRBJ1-1; D may be TRBD1 (6 bases). V lost 5 bases and J 4 bases, leaving 26 bases between the germline ends. The CDR3 covers 18 residues. Per germline, CDR1 MNHEY and CDR2 SMNVEV (reference sequence). CDR3 coding DNA: TGTGCCAGCAGTCCCCTTTCTGGGGCCGGAGGGGGAGGCACTGAAGCTTTCTTT. It translates to CASSPLSGAGGGGTEAFF.

This CDR3 reads CATSALLANNEQFF. In DNA, the CDR3 is TGTGCCACCAGCGCCCTACTAGCGAATAATGAGCAGTTCTTC. This chain connects TRBV24-1 to TRBJ2-1; the match to TRBD2 covers 7 bases. CDR3 length equals 14 residues. Germline CDR1 is KGHDR and CDR2 is SFDVKD. V was pared by 7 bases and J by 7 bases, with 9 bases of the junction left unmatched.

This chain links TRBV7-3 with TRBJ2-1; 9 positions match TRBD1. J was trimmed by 4 bases and V by 5 bases; bases with no gene match: 3. The CDR3 has 14 amino acids. Germline V gene sequence: CDR1 SGHTA, CDR2 FQGTGA. The CDR3 spells CASSATGGYNEQFF. As DNA, the CDR3 is TGTGCCAGCAGCGCGACAGGGGGATACAATGAGCAGTTCTTC.

This chain links TRBV19 with TRBJ1-1, with D hard to call. V lost 5 bases, J lost 8 bases, and 15 bases lay in between. Germline loops: CDR1 LNHDA, CDR2 SQIVND (reference sequence). The CDR3 spans 13 residues. CDR3 residues: CASSPVGRSEAFF. The CDR3 DNA reads TGTGCCAGTAGTCCAGTGGGTCGGTCCGAAGCTTTCTTT.

This clonotype was picked up a small number of times. The chain carries TRBV7-9 and TRBJ1-1; D is unclear. The CDR3 extends over 13 amino acids. With 8 bases removed from V and 1 base from J, the gap between germline ends came to 11 bases. Germline CDR1 and CDR2: SEHNR and FQNEAQ (reference sequence). The CDR3 protein is CASHRYGNTEAFF. The CDR3 DNA sequence: TGTGCCAGCCACCGTTATGGGAACACTGAAGCTTTCTTT. The variable domain in full, completed from reference TRBV7-9 and TRBJ1-1, reads DTGVSQNPRHKITKRGQNVTFRCDPISEHNRLYWYRQTLGQGPEFLTYFQNEAQLEKSRLLSDRFSAERPKGSFSTLEIQRTEQGDSAMYLCASHRYGNTEAFFGQGTRLTVV.